One sample yielded the 12 T cell receptor beta chains listed below, sequenced in a study of T cell responses to AZD1222 COVID-19 vaccine. Repertoires were generated with immunoSEQ multiplex PCR, while TCRdb's copy carries only in-frame clones and drops some. The table lists more than 90,000 clones, more than 75% of them singletons. Sample: peripheral blood, taken 28 days after the second AZD1222 dose. These receptors all come from an adult who received the AZD1222 COVID-19 vaccine.

The chain uses TRBV19 and TRBJ1-6, with 7 bases matching TRBD1. Germline values: CDR1 LNHDA, CDR2 SQIVND (reference sequence). CDR3 length: 14 amino acids. The J segment lost 10 bases and the V segment lost 7 bases, leaving 10 bases of the junction unmatched. The CDR3 sequence is CASTPGGGGSPLHF. CDR3 bases: TGTGCCAGTACCCCGGGAGGGGGCGGGTCACCCCTCCACTTT.

The chain links TRBV6-2 or TRBV6-3 to TRBJ1-5; no firm D call. CDR3 length: 14 amino acids. Germline V CDR1 and CDR2: MNHEY, SVGEGT. The ends were cut back, 6 bases at V and 9 bases at J, with 18 bases in the middle. Here the CDR3 DNA reads TGTGCCAGCAGCCAGACCCAAGATTTTTCGCCCCAGCATTTT. This codes for CASSQTQDFSPQHF.

V is TRBV5-4 and J is TRBJ2-5, with D unresolved. Per germline, CDR1 SGHNT and CDR2 YYREEE (reference sequence). The CDR3 is 15 amino acids. The V gene lost 3 bases and the J gene lost 1 base, with 13 bases spanning the gap. The CDR3 here is CASSSGRVIQETQYF. The CDR3 DNA is TGTGCCAGCAGCTCGGGCCGCGTAATCCAAGAGACCCAGTACTTC.

The gene calls are TRBV3-1 (or the pseudogene TRBV3-2) and TRBJ2-7; D uncertain. The CDR3 is made up of 14 amino acids. Trimming took 5 bases from V and 3 from J, leaving 14 bases between them. CDR1 LGHDT and CDR2 YNNKEL come from the germline V gene (reference sequence). The chain's CDR3 is CASSSGPPNYEQYF. The DNA of the CDR3 is TGTGCCAGCAGCTCCGGCCCCCCAAACTACGAGCAGTACTTC.

The V and J genes are TRBV7-2 and TRBJ1-2, with 7 bases lining up with TRBD1. V shed 2 bases and J 7 bases; nucleotides not matched to a gene: 10. The germline V gene has CDR1 SGHTA and CDR2 FQGNSA. The CDR3 extends over 15 amino acids. CDR3 sequence: CASSLQTGEEGGYTF. The CDR3 DNA reads as TGTGCCAGCAGCTTACAAACAGGGGAGGAGGGTGGCTACACCTTC.

The chain joins TRBV7-9 to TRBJ2-2; 9 bases are shared with TRBD1. Germline lookup yields CDR1 SEHNR and CDR2 FQNEAQ (reference sequence). V lost 8 bases and J lost 6; bases outside the gene matches: 13. This CDR3 is 16 amino acids long. The CDR3 protein is CASLGQGNLSPGELFF. CDR3 sequence (DNA): TGTGCCAGCTTGGGACAGGGAAATCTTTCACCCGGGGAGCTGTTTTTT.

This clone was seen a single time. The chain joins TRBV18 to TRBJ2-3; D is undetermined. From germline, CDR1 is KGHSH and CDR2 LQKENI. Trimming took off 0 bases at V and 3 bases at J, with 4 bases between the two ends. This CDR3 has 13 amino acids. The chain's CDR3 is CASSPPVTDTQYF. The CDR3 bases are TGTGCCAGCTCACCACCGGTTACAGATACGCAGTATTTT. The full variable domain, rest sourced from reference TRBV18 and TRBJ2-3, is NAGVMQNPRHLVRRRGQEARLRCSPMKGHSHVYWYRQLPEEGLKFMVYLQKENIIDESGMPKERFSAEFPKEGPSILRIQQVVRGDSAAYFCASSPPVTDTQYFGPGTRLTVL.

This chain links TRBV7-2 with TRBJ1-2; D ambiguous. Germline V CDR1 and CDR2: SGHTA, FQGNSA. CDR3 length: 14 amino acids. The V end was cut by 1 base, the J end by 5 bases, with 11 bases between. The CDR3 DNA reads as TGTGCCAGCAGCTTAGACCCTCAGGTTTATGGCTACACCTTC. It encodes CASSLDPQVYGYTF.

This sequence joins TRBV9 and TRBJ1-4; possible D gene TRBD1, 5 bases. Germline V lookup: CDR1 SGDLS, CDR2 YYNGEE. Trimming removed 3 bases from V and 7 bases from J, with 16 bases in between. The CDR3 is made up of 15 amino acids. The CDR3 reads CASSGGVTFGEKLFF. The CDR3 DNA follows: TGTGCCAGCAGCGGAGGGGTGACCTTCGGTGAAAAACTGTTTTTT.

The sample holds a few counts of this clone. The chain carries TRBV24-1 and TRBJ2-3, with TRBD1 matching over 12 bases. This CDR3 spans 18 amino acids. Trimming at V came to 2 bases and at J to 6 bases, leaving 11 bases not matched to a gene. Germline loops: CDR1 KGHDR, CDR2 SFDVKD. The CDR3 bases are TGTGCCACCAGTGATTCGAGATTCCGGGACAGGGGGCGGGATACGCAGTATTTT. This codes for CATSDSRFRDRGRDTQYF.

This clone appeared a few times. The chain joins TRBV6-5 to TRBJ1-2; 7 nucleotides agree with TRBD1. CDR3 length equals 13 residues. CDR1 is MNHEY and CDR2 is SVGAGI in the germline V gene. V was clipped by 6 bases and J by 8 bases; unmatched bases: 9. The CDR3 DNA reads as TGTGCCAGCAGGAGACAGGGAGACGGAGGCTACACCTTC. This codes for CASRRQGDGGYTF.

The rearrangement links TRBV6-4 to TRBJ1-4, with D maybe TRBD1 (6 bases). The CDR3 extends over 16 amino acids. In germline, CDR1 is MRHNA, CDR2 SNTAGT. The V end was cut by 2 bases, the J end by 4 bases, with 14 bases between. The CDR3 region has the DNA TGTGCCAGCAGTGACCGAGGGGGGGGAGTTAATGAAAAACTGTTTTTT. Translation gives CASSDRGGGVNEKLFF.